This T cell receptor beta chain was observed in a study of response to subunit inactivated influenza vaccine. Notes on the study in general: Each seasonal flu vaccination may recruit only limited new T cells, authors suggested.

For this clonotype: Its antigen is still unknown.

TCRdb analysed the RT-PCR reads with MiXCR anew, one entry per CDR3 protein. The table has roughly 700,000 distinct CDR3 sequences, approximately 14% seen once; the top ten hold under 14%. This receptor was identified in a man over 45 who received an inactivated influenza vaccine. The sample here was PBMCs from blood, taken about 11 days after vaccination.

CDR3 bases: TGTGCCACCAGCAGAGAACGGGGGCTAAGCCAAGAGACCCAGTACTTC. This encodes CATSRERGLSQETQYF. The chain joins TRBV15 to TRBJ2-5; D could derive from TRBD1 or TRBD2 (6 bases each). Germline CDR1 and CDR2: LNHNV and YYDKDF (reference sequence). The CDR3 length is 16 residues. Trimming left V 0 bases short and J 1 base short, with 12 bases between.